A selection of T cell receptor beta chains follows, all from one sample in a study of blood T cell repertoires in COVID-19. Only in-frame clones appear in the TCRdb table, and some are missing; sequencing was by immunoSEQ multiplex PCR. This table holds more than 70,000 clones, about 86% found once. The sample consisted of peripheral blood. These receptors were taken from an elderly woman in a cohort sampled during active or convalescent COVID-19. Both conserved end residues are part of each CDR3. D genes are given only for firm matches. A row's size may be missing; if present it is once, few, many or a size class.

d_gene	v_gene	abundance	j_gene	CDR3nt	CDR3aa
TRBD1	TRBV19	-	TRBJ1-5	TGTGCCAGTAGTAGGGGACAGGGCGAATTAGGTATTCAGCCCCAGCATTTT	CASSRGQGELGIQPQHF
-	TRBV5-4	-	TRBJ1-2	TGTGCCAGCAGCTTAACACCTGATATCTATGGCTACACCTTC	CASSLTPDIYGYTF
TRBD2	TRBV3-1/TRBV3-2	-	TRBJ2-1	TGTGCCAGCAGTCTGACTAGCGGTACCAATGAGCAGTTCTTC	CASSLTSGTNEQFF
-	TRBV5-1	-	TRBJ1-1	TGCGCCAGCAGCTCCTCGACACAGAACACTGAAGCTTTCTTT	CASSSSTQNTEAFF
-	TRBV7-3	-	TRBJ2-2	TGTGCCAGCAGCCCTAGGATCGGGGAGCTGTTTTTT	CASSPRIGELFF
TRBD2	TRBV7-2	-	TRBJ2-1	TGTGCCAGCAGCTTAGCGGGGGGACTAGTGGGGCATGAGCAGTTCTTC	CASSLAGGLVGHEQFF
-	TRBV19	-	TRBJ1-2	TGTGCCAGTAGTCCAGAATTCCGGGACTCCAAACGGCGGGGCTACACCTTC	CASSPEFRDSKRRGYTF
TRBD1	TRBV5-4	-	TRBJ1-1	TGTGCCAGCAGTCTGGACAGGGCGGCCACTGAAGCTTTCTTT	CASSLDRAATEAFF
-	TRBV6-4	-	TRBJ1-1	TGTGCCAGCAGTGACTCAGGACAGCCGAACACTGAAGCTTTCTTT	CASSDSGQPNTEAFF
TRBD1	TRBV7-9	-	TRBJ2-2	TGTGCCAGCAGACCCAGGACAGGGGGCGCCGGGGAGCTGTTTTTT	CASRPRTGGAGELFF
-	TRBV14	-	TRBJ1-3	TGTGCCAGCAGCACGACAGATTTCTCTGGAAACACCATATATTTT	CASSTTDFSGNTIYF
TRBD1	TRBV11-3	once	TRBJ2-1	TGTGCCAGCAGCTCCCCTACGGACAGGGAATACAATGAGCAGTTCTTC	CASSSPTDREYNEQFF
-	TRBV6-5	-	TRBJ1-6	TGTGCCAGCAGCCGACAGACTGGGAATTCACCCCTCCACTTT	CASSRQTGNSPLHF
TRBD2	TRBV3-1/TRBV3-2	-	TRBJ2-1	TGTGCCAGCAGCCAAGAAGGCCTAGCGGGAGTCTATGAGCAGTTCTTC	CASSQEGLAGVYEQFF
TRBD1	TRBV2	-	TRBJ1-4	TGTGCCAGCAGTGCCAGACAGGGAACTAATGAAAAACTGTTTTTT	CASSARQGTNEKLFF
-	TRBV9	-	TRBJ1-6	TGTGCCAGCAGCCCGACAGGTCGATGGGATTCACCCCTCCACTTT	CASSPTGRWDSPLHF
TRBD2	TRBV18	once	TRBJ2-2	TGTGCCAGCTCACCACCGACTAGCGGGAACACCGGGGAGCTGTTTTTT	CASSPPTSGNTGELFF
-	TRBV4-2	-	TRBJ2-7	TGTGCCAGCAGCCAAGATCTTAATTTAGCGACTCTTTCCTACGAGCAGTACTTC	CASSQDLNLATLSYEQYF
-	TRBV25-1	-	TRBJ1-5	TGTGCCAGCAGCCTTAGCAATCAGCCCCAGCATTTT	CASSLSNQPQHF
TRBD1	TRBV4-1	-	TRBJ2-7	TGCGCCAGCAGCCACTTGTGGGACAGGGGAGGTTACGAGCAGTACTTC	CASSHLWDRGGYEQYF
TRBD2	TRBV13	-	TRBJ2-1	TGTGCCAGCAGCAAACCGGGACTAGCGGTATGGTGCTCCTACAATGAGCAGTTCTTC	CASSKPGLAVWCSYNEQFF
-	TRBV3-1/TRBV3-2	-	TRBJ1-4	TGTGCCAGCAGCCAAGGTATTCAGCGTACTAATGAAAAACTGTTTTTT	CASSQGIQRTNEKLFF
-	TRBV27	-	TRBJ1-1	TGTGCCAGCAGACGACCGGGACAGAACACTGAAGCTTTCTTT	CASRRPGQNTEAFF
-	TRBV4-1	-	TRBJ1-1	TGCGCCAGCCGCGGGGGGGCCTACACTGAAGCTTTCTTT	CASRGGAYTEAFF
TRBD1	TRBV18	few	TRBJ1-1	TGTGCCAGCTCCCCCGGACAGGGAGGCACTGAAGCTTTCTTT	CASSPGQGGTEAFF
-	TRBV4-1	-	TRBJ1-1	TGCGCCAGCAGCCAAGTCTACACTGAAGCTTTCTTT	CASSQVYTEAFF
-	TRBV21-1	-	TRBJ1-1	TGTGCCAGCACGACAGGGCGGACTGAAGCTTTCTTT	CASTTGRTEAFF
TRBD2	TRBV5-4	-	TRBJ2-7	TGTGCCAGCAGCTTAGAACTAGCGAATTCCCACGAGCAGTACTTC	CASSLELANSHEQYF
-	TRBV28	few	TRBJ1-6	TGTGCCAGCAGTCGTTCCCGCGGATTGGGCTCCTATAATTCACCCCTCCACTTT	CASSRSRGLGSYNSPLHF
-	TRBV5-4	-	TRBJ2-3	TGTGCCAGCAGCCCCGCCCTAACCCCAGATACGCAGTATTTT	CASSPALTPDTQYF
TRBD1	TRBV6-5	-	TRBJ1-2	TGTGCCAGCACTCCAGACAGGGGAGGCTATGGCTACACCTTC	CASTPDRGGYGYTF
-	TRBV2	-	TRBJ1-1	TGTGCCAGCAAAGGGGATAGGAACACTGAAGCTTTCTTT	CASKGDRNTEAFF
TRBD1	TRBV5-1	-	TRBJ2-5	TGCGCCAGCAGCTTGACAGGGGCAGGGGAGACCCAGTACTTC	CASSLTGAGETQYF
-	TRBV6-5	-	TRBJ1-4	TGTGCCAGCAGTTACTCCCAGACTAATGAAAAACTGTTTTTT	CASSYSQTNEKLFF